One and the same sample provided the 11 T cell receptor beta chains below, sequenced in a study of blood T cells in healthy people across ages (dated by TCRdb to 2015 to 2017). The protocol used for the library was 5' RACE. The sequencer listed for this sample is Illumina HiSeq 2500. A second PCR of about 6 to 11 cycles was run with a J-beta primer mix and a sample-barcoded 5' primer. Using fastp at Q25 and MiXCR, TCRdb reprocessed the public reads and kept productive beta chains. Rows are unified per CDR3 protein, each entry keeping the most common DNA and genes. Within this sample are around 1,600,000 distinct CDR3 sequences, with about 45% of them counted one time only. The top ten constitute about 4% of the sample. The specimen was blood. These receptors were obtained from a woman aged 18-29 years in good health.

The chain combines TRBV20-1 with TRBJ2-1, with TRBD2 matching 13 bases. Germline V gene lookup returns CDR1 DFQATT and CDR2 SNEGSKA (reference sequence). Trimming at V came to 5 bases and at J to 9 bases, leaving 7 bases not matched to a gene. The CDR3 totals 14 residues. The chain's CDR3 is CSALPGLAGFEQFF. As DNA, the CDR3 is TGCAGTGCTCTCCCGGGACTAGCGGGATTTGAGCAGTTCTTC.

The chain links TRBV20-1 to TRBJ2-7; D gene unclear. The J call may not be correct, given that the DNA end is closer to TRBJ2-5. The CDR3 is 11 amino acids. The germline V gene encodes CDR1 DFQATT and CDR2 SNEGSKA (reference sequence). For the CDR3, the DNA is TGCAGTGCCAAGGACGTTAAGACCCAGTACTTC. This codes for CSAKDVKTQYF.

Of note for this clonotype: Since a much larger clone is just one base distant, this may be a read error. The chain links TRBV6-5 to TRBJ2-7; TRBD2 might be the D (5 bases). CDR1 and CDR2 (germline): MNHEY, SVGAGI. The CDR3 runs to 14 residues. V was shortened by 2 bases and J by 3 bases, with 11 bases between the two germline ends. The CDR3 region is CASSYRRHGYEQYF. CDR3 DNA sequence: TGTGCCAGCAGTTACAGGAGGCACGGCTACGAGCAGTACTTC.

This chain joins TRBV4-3 and TRBJ1-6; 8 nucleotides line up with TRBD1. CDR1 is LGHNA, CDR2 YSLEER, per germline. Unmatched junction bases numbered 11, after V lost 1 base and J lost 9 bases. The CDR3 is made up of 17 amino acids. The CDR3 DNA is TGCGCCAGCAGCCAAGTTTCGATGGGACAGGACGGTTCACCCCTCCACTTT. Encoded protein: CASSQVSMGQDGSPLHF.

The chain is built from TRBV20-1 and TRBJ2-5, with D possibly matching TRBD2 (6 bases). The CDR3 is 19 amino acids. CDR1 and CDR2 (germline): DFQATT, SNEGSKA (reference sequence). V was clipped by 0 bases and J by 3 bases, with 26 bases between them. This CDR3 reads CSARELASLPSGQKETQYF. CDR3 nucleotide sequence: TGCAGTGCTAGAGAGCTAGCGTCTCTCCCTTCTGGGCAGAAAGAGACCCAGTACTTC.

The chain uses TRBV20-1 and TRBJ2-3, with 9 bases fitting TRBD2. The germline gives CDR1 DFQATT, CDR2 SNEGSKA (reference sequence). The CDR3 extends over 14 amino acids. Trimming at V came to 4 bases and at J to 2 bases, leaving 4 bases not matched to a gene. In DNA form, the CDR3 reads TGCAGTGCTACTATAGCGGGGGCCACAGATACGCAGTATTTT. Translated: CSATIAGATDTQYF.

The rearrangement joins TRBV12-3 or TRBV12-4 to TRBJ2-5; maybe TRBD1 (6 bases). Deletions cut 7 bases from V and 2 bases from J, with 11 bases between. CDR3 length: 13 residues. CDR3 bases: TGTGCCAGCATCCGGGACAATCAAGAGACCCAGTACTTC. It yields the protein CASIRDNQETQYF.

This clonotype turned up a few times. The V and J genes are TRBV29-1 and TRBJ1-1; D may be TRBD1 (6 bases). Between the trimmed V and J ends, which lost 7 bases and 0 bases, there was a span of 9 bases. The CDR3 length is 12 residues. CDR1 and CDR2 from the germline V gene are SQVTM and ANQGSEA. This CDR3 is CSAQGMNTEAFF. CDR3 DNA sequence: TGCAGCGCACAGGGAATGAACACTGAAGCTTTCTTT.

This chain joins TRBV20-1 and TRBJ2-7; TRBD2 matches at 10 bases. The CDR3 covers 12 residues. Germline CDR1 reads DFQATT; CDR2 reads SNEGSKA (reference sequence). The CDR3 region is CSGTSASYEQYF. In nucleotides, the CDR3 is TGCAGCGGGACTAGCGCGTCCTACGAGCAGTACTTC.

This clonotype came up a few times. The chain combines TRBV12-3 or TRBV12-4 with TRBJ2-7, with TRBD2 identical over 12 bases. Germline trimming cut 3 bases from V and 2 bases from J; bases unmatched to any gene: 5. The CDR3 spans 16 residues. CDR3 in DNA: TGTGCCAGCAGTTTCCTAGCGGGAGGGATACCCTACGAGCAGTACTTC. Translating gives CASSFLAGGIPYEQYF.

V is TRBV6-6 and J is TRBJ2-7; the match to TRBD2 covers 8 bases. In germline, CDR1 is MNHNY, CDR2 SVGAGI (reference sequence). This CDR3 is built from 17 residues. J gave up 5 bases and V 6 bases, and 18 bases lay outside the gene matches. The CDR3 nucleotides read TGTGCCAGCAGCCCAGTGGGGCGGGGGGCCCTGGGGAACGAGCAGTACTTC. Protein sequence: CASSPVGRGALGNEQYF.